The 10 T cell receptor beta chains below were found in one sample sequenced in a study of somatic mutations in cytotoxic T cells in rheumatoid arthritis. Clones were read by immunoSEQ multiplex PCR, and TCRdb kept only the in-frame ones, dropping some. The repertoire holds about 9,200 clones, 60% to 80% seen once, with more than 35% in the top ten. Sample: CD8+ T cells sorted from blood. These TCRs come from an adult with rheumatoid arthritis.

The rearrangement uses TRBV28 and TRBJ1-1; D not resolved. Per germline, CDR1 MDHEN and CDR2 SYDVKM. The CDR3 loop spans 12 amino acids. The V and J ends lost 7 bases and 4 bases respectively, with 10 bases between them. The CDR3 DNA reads TGTGCCAGCAAAGATTCGGGCACTGAAGCTTTCTTT. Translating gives CASKDSGTEAFF.

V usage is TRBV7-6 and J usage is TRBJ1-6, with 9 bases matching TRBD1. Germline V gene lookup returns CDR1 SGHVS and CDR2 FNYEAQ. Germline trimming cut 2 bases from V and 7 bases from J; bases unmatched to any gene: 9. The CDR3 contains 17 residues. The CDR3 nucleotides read TGTGCCAGCAGCTTATTCGTCCCGGGACAGGGAAATTCACCCCTCCACTTT. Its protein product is CASSLFVPGQGNSPLHF.

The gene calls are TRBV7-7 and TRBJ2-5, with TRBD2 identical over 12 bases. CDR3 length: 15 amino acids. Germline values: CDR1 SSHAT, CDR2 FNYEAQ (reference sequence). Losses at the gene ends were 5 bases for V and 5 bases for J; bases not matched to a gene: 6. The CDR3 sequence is CASSRTSGAGETQYF. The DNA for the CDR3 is TGTGCCAGCAGCCGGACTAGCGGGGCAGGGGAGACCCAGTACTTC.

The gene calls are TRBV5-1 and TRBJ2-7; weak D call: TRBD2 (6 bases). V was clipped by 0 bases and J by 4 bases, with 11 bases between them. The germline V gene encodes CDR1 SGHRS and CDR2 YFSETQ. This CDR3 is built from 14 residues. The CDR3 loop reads CASSLGTSSYEQYF. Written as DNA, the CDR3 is TGCGCCAGCAGCTTGGGCACTAGCAGTTACGAGCAGTACTTC.

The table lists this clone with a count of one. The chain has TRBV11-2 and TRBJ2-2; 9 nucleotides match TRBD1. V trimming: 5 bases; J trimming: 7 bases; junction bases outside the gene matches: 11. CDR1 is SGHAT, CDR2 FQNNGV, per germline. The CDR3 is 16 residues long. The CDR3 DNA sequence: TGTGCCAGCAGCCGCTTCGACAGGGGGGACAGCGGGGAGCTGTTTTTT. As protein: CASSRFDRGDSGELFF.

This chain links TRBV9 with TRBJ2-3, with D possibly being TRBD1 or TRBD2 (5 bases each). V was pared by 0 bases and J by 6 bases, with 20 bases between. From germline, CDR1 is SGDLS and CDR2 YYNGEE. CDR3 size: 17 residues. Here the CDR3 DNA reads TGTGCCAGCAGCGTAGCTACGGGACGTGGGAACACGGATACGCAGTATTTT. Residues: CASSVATGRGNTDTQYF.

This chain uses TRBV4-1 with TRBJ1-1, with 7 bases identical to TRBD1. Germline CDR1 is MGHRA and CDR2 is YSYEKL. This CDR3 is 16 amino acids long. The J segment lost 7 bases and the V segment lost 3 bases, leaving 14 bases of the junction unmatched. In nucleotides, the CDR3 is TGCGCCAGCAGCCAGCTTATCCCCGGGACAGTATTTGAAGCTTTCTTT. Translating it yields CASSQLIPGTVFEAFF.

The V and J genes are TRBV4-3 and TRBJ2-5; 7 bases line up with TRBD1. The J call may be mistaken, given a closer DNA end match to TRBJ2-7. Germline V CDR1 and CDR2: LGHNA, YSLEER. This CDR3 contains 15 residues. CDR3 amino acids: CASSQYRGEAYEQYF. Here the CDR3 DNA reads TGCGCCAGCAGCCAATACAGGGGCGAGGCCTACGAGCAGTACTTC.

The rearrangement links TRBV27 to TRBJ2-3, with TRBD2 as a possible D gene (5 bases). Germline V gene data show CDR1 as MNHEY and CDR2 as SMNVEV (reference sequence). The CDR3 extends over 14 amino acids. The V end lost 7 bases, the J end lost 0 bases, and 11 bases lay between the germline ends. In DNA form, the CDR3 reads TGTGCCAGCACACTAGATTTTAGCACAGATACGCAGTATTTT. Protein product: CASTLDFSTDTQYF.

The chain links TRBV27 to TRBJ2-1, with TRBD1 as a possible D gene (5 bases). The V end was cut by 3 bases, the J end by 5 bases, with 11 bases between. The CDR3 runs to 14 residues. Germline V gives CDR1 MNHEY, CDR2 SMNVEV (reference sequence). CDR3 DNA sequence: TGTGCCAGCAGTTTGCGCAGGGCAAACAATGAGCAGTTCTTC. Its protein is CASSLRRANNEQFF.